This T cell receptor (beta chain) appears in the sequencing data of a study of T cells in Graves' hyperthyroidism and ophthalmopathy. The CDR3 extends over 19 amino acids. Germline lookup yields CDR1 MNHEY and CDR2 SVGAGI. Trimming at V came to 0 bases and at J to 4 bases, leaving 16 bases not matched to a gene. This clonotype was observed many times. RNA transcripts were the template for amplifying TCR beta CDR3 regions. In the first-round RT-PCR of the TCR CDR3, the HTBI primer set was used. TCRdb recomputed calls from the multiplex PCR reads with MiXCR, one row per CDR3 protein. The table includes 270,000 or so distinct CDR3 sequences, less than 30% detected once.

Sequencing input: blood. The receptor comes from a man aged 35-49 years with Graves' hyperthyroidism that later progressed to Graves' ophthalmopathy. The genes are TRBV6-5 and TRBJ2-5, with 8 bases identical to TRBD2. The CDR3 DNA is TGTGCCAGCAGTTACTCGAAGCCTTCGCGGGGGGCCGAGGGAGAGACCCAGTACTTC. This sequence encodes CASSYSKPSRGAEGETQYF.